The sample holds many counts of the clone carrying this T cell receptor (beta chain). The germline CDR1 and CDR2 sequences are MDHEN and SYDVKM. The CDR3 is 15 residues long. V shed 3 bases and J shed 5 bases, with 16 bases lying between them. The sample is drawn from a study of T cells in Graves' hyperthyroidism and ophthalmopathy. Regions amplified from RNA transcripts were the TCR beta CDR3 regions. HTBI primers were employed in a first-round RT-PCR of the TCR CDR3. MiXCR, run by TCRdb on the multiplex PCR reads, gives a single entry per CDR3 protein. In the table there are fewer than 700,000 distinct CDR3 sequences, under 20% of which are singletons. Ophthalmopathy patients showed a Clinical Activity Score of at least 3, NOSPECS grade of at least 4 and duration under 3 months.

The specimen sequenced was blood. The V call is TRBV28, the J call TRBJ2-5; D is unresolved. The sequence was collected from a woman between 18 and 29 years old with Graves' ophthalmopathy. CDR3 coding DNA: TGTGCCAGCAGTTTCTCCAACTCAATGGGGGAGACCCAGTACTTC. It yields the protein CASSFSNSMGETQYF. The complete variable domain, with remaining parts taken from reference TRBV28 and TRBJ2-5, reads DVKVTQSSRYLVKRTGEKVFLECVQDMDHENMFWYRQDPGLGLRLIYFSYDVKMKEKGDIPEGYSVSREKKERFSLILESASTNQTSMYLCASSFSNSMGETQYFGPGTRLLVL.